This paragraph reports one TCR beta chain. This sample was included in a study of shared clonotypes between healthy human individuals. Whole-study context: Each donor contributed plates that comprised three CD4 naive, three CD4 memory, two CD8 naive and one CD8 memory.

Using immunoSEQ multiplex PCR, the repertoire was profiled, and TCRdb retains in-frame clones only, with some absent. The profile covers more than 2,000,000 clones, with 80% to 95% appearing a single time and roughly 0.36% taken by the ten largest. The CDR3 covers 15 residues. Germline V lookup: CDR1 KGHSH, CDR2 LQKENI. Trimming removed 4 bases at V and 4 bases at J, with 16 bases between. The V gene is TRBV18, the J gene TRBJ1-1, with D possibly matching TRBD1 (6 bases). The source is a man younger than 30 in good health. Some clones in this sample may be carry-over from other donors' samples. Material for sequencing was naive CD4+ T cells from PBMCs. Indicated subset: CD45RA+ positively selected. CDR3 residues: CASSLGQGWGTEAFF. The CDR3 bases are TGTGCCAGCTCACTCGGGCAGGGGTGGGGCACTGAAGCTTTCTTT. Combining the CDR3 with reference TRBV18 and TRBJ1-1 gives the whole variable domain NAGVMQNPRHLVRRRGQEARLRCSPMKGHSHVYWYRQLPEEGLKFMVYLQKENIIDESGMPKERFSAEFPKEGPSILRIQQVVRGDSAAYFCASSLGQGWGTEAFFGQGTRLTVV.